Presented here are 15 T cell receptor beta chains from one specimen sequenced in a study of identical twins. TCRdb re-called the 5' RACE reads with MiXCR, one entry per CDR3 protein. The sample records 700,000 to 950,000 distinct CDR3 sequences, 9% to 15% being singletons. Separately, the same data were catalogued under a study of yellow fever vaccine responses in identical twins.

Input material: PBMCs. Receptor source: a woman between 18 and 30 years old in good health.

This rearrangement joins TRBV10-3 to TRBJ1-1; 8 bases align to TRBD1. The CDR3 has 13 amino acids. Germline assignment: CDR1 ENHRY and CDR2 SYGVKD. The ends lost 8 bases at V and 0 bases at J; junction bases unmatched: 2. Here the CDR3 reads CAIGQGLNTEAFF. As DNA, the CDR3 is TGTGCCATCGGACAGGGATTGAACACTGAAGCTTTCTTT.

This clonotype was observed a few times. This chain connects TRBV11-2 to TRBJ2-2; 8 bases line up with TRBD2. There are 19 residues in the CDR3. Trimming removed 1 base from V and 1 base from J; junction bases left unmatched: 11. Germline-derived CDR1 and CDR2 are SGHAT and FQNNGV. CDR3 in DNA: TGTGCCAGCAGCTTAGTGAGGGTGTTAGCGGGGATGAACACCGGGGAGCTGTTTTTT. This sequence encodes CASSLVRVLAGMNTGELFF. Drawing the rest from reference TRBV11-2 and TRBJ2-2, the complete variable domain is EAGVAQSPRYKIIEKRQSVAFWCNPISGHATLYWYQQILGQGPKLLIQFQNNGVVDDSQLPKDRFSAERLKGVDSTLKIQPAKLEDSAVYLCASSLVRVLAGMNTGELFFGEGSRLTVL.

In this sample, this clonotype turned up many times. The chain links TRBV12-3 or TRBV12-4 to TRBJ2-2; TRBD2 matches 10 bases. This CDR3 is built from 16 residues. The trim removed 6 bases at V and 6 bases at J, leaving 10 bases unmatched. The CDR3 nucleotides are TGTGCCAGCAGGCCTACTAGCGGGGTCGGGCCCGGGGAGCTGTTTTTT. Protein: CASRPTSGVGPGELFF.

As for this clonotype: This may come from a read error, since a much larger clone is one base off. The rearrangement links TRBV27 to TRBJ2-2; the D is unclear. Germline CDR1 MNHEY, CDR2 SMNVEV (reference sequence). The V gene lost 2 bases and the J gene lost 6 bases, with 7 bases spanning the gap. This CDR3 has 13 amino acids. The CDR3 spells CASSLGVPGELFF. In DNA, the CDR3 is TGTGCCAGCAGTTTAGGGGTCCCCGGGGAGCTGTTTTTT.

The chain has TRBV3-1 and TRBJ2-7; D is possibly TRBD2 (5 bases). Germline CDR1 is LGHDT and CDR2 is YNNKEL (reference sequence). CDR3 length: 14 amino acids. Trimming pared 4 bases from V and 4 bases from J, leaving 14 bases between. CDR3 protein: CASSRDRRGYEQYF. CDR3 bases: TGTGCCAGCAGCCGTGACCGACGGGGATACGAGCAGTACTTC.

This clonotype was observed a few times. The CDR3 protein is CASSQQATQYF. CDR3 in DNA: TGCGCCAGCAGCCAACAGGCTACGCAGTATTTT. The chain has TRBV5-1 and TRBJ2-3; TRBD1 might be the D (5 bases). Germline-derived CDR1 and CDR2 are SGHRS and YFSETQ. Trimming stripped 4 bases from V and 8 bases from J, with 8 bases between. The CDR3 sequence is 11 residues long.

The rearrangement joins TRBV4-2 to TRBJ1-5; D is perhaps TRBD1 (6 bases). This CDR3 is 16 amino acids long. Trimming stripped 3 bases from V and 3 bases from J, with 15 bases between. Germline V gene sequence: CDR1 LGHNA, CDR2 YNFKEQ. The CDR3 coding sequence is TGTGCCAGCAGCCAGGTCAACCACAGGGCCAATCAGCCCCAGCATTTT. Its protein product is CASSQVNHRANQPQHF.

This clonotype was observed a few times. The rearrangement joins TRBV6-2 or TRBV6-3 to TRBJ1-1; D ambiguous. Trimming cost V 2 bases and J 1 base, with 8 bases left between them. Per germline, CDR1 MNHEY and CDR2 SVGEGT. This CDR3 is 14 amino acids long. CDR3 in DNA: TGTGCCAGCAGTTACGCCTCCGCGAACACTGAAGCTTTCTTT. It is translated as CASSYASANTEAFF.

CDR3 nucleotide sequence: TGTGCCAGCAGCTTAGCCGGGGTAGGGCTAGACCAGTACTTC. Protein: CASSLAGVGLDQYF. The chain employs TRBV11-2 and TRBJ2-5; tentatively, D is TRBD2 (5 bases). CDR3 length: 14 amino acids. CDR1 and CDR2 (germline): SGHAT, FQNNGV. Trimming removed 1 base from V and 10 bases from J, with 16 bases in between.

This clonotype occurred a few times. The chain uses TRBV11-2 and TRBJ2-2; 12 positions match TRBD2. V was clipped by 4 bases and J by 7 bases; unmatched bases: 13. This CDR3 is built from 18 residues. CDR1 is SGHAT, CDR2 FQNNGV, per germline. The CDR3: CASSYPGASGGALGELFF. CDR3 DNA: TGTGCCAGCAGCTACCCCGGCGCTAGCGGGGGGGCTCTCGGGGAGCTGTTTTTT.

The chain combines TRBV28 with TRBJ2-5; a weak D match, TRBD2 (7 bases). Trimming stripped 5 bases from V and 5 bases from J, with 18 bases between. The CDR3 extends over 15 amino acids. In germline, CDR1 is MDHEN, CDR2 SYDVKM. CDR3 region: CASSNPTSDRETQYF. The CDR3 nucleotides read TGTGCCAGCAGTAACCCCACTAGCGACAGGGAGACCCAGTACTTC.

The chain recombines TRBV28 with TRBJ2-3; perhaps TRBD1 as D (7 bases). The CDR3 is made up of 17 amino acids. CDR1 is MDHEN and CDR2 is SYDVKM in the germline V gene. V dropped 1 base and J dropped 5 bases, with 19 bases sitting between them. The CDR3 here is CASSLFRGGTVRDTQYF. The CDR3 region has the DNA TGTGCCAGCAGTTTATTTCGGGGCGGGACAGTCCGAGATACGCAGTATTTT.

This clonotype showed up just a few times. In nucleotides, the CDR3 is TGTGCCAGCAGCATACGTCTCTGGACATCGTACAATGAGCAGTTCTTC. The encoded protein is CASSIRLWTSYNEQFF. J is TRBJ2-1 and V is TRBV5-6; maybe TRBD1 (5 bases). Germline V gene sequence: CDR1 SGHDT, CDR2 YYEEEE. This CDR3 comprises 16 residues. The V gene lost 4 bases and the J gene lost 4 bases, with 18 bases spanning the gap.

This clonotype showed up just a few times. The rearrangement joins TRBV27 to TRBJ1-6; 8 nucleotides agree with TRBD1. From germline, CDR1 is MNHEY and CDR2 SMNVEV (reference sequence). J lost 8 bases, V lost 5 bases, and 11 bases had no gene match. The CDR3 contains 16 residues. CDR3 coding DNA: TGTGCCAGCAGTGCGGCACAGGGGGTCTTGGATTCACCCCTCCACTTT. Translating it yields CASSAAQGVLDSPLHF.

This clonotype was seen repeatedly, ten times or more. CDR3 nucleotide sequence: TGTGCCAGCAGCCAACGACAGGGGGCGGACACCGGGGAGCTGTTTTTT. Its translation: CASSQRQGADTGELFF. The chain joins TRBV7-8 to TRBJ2-2; 10 bases agree with TRBD1. The CDR3 sequence is 16 residues long. J gave up 3 bases and V 5 bases, and 6 bases lay outside the gene matches. CDR1 SGHVS and CDR2 FQNEAQ come from the germline V gene.